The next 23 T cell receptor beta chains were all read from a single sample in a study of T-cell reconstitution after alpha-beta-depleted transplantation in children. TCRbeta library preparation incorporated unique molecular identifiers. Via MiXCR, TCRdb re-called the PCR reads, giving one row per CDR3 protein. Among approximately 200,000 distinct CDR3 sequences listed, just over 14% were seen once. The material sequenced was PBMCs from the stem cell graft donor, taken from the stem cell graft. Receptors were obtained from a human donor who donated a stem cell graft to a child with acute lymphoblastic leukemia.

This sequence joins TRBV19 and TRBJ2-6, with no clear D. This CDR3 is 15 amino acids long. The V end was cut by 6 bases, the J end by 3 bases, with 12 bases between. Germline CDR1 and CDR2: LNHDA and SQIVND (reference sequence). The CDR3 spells CASSPLSRGANVLTF. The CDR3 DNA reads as TGTGCCAGTAGCCCCCTCAGCCGTGGGGCCAACGTCCTGACTTTC.

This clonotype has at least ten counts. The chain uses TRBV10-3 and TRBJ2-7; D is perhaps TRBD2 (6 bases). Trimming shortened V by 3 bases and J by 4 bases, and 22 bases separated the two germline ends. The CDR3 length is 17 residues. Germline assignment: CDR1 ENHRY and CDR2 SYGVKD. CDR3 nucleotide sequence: TGTGCCATCAGTGACCCGGGGTTTAGCGGAGGAATTTACGAGCAGTACTTC. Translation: CAISDPGFSGGIYEQYF.

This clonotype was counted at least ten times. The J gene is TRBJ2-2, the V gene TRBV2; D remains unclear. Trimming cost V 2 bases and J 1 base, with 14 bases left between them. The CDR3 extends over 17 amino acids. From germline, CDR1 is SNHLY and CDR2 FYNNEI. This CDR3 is CASSEPVGRQNTGELFF. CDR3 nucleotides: TGTGCCAGCAGTGAACCAGTGGGCAGGCAGAACACCGGGGAGCTGTTTTTT.

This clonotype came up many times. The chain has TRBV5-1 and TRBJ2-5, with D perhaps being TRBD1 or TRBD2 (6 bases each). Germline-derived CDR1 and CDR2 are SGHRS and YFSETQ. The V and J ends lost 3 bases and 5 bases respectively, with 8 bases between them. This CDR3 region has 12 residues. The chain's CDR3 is CASSSGAETQYF. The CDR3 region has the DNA TGCGCCAGCAGCTCGGGGGCGGAGACCCAGTACTTC.

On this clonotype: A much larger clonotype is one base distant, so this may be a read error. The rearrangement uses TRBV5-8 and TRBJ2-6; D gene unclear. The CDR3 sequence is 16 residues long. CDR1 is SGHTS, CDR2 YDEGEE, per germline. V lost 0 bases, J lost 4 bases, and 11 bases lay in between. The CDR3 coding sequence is TGTGCCAGCAGCTTGGATTGGCGGTCCGGGGCCAACGTCCTGACTTTC. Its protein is CASSLDWRSGANVLTF.

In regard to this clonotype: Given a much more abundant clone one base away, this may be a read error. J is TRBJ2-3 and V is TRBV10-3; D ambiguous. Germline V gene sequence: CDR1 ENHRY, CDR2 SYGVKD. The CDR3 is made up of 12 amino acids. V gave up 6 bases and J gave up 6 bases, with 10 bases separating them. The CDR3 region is CAISRPRDTQYF. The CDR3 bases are TGTGCCATCAGCCGACCCAGGGATACGCAGTATTTT.

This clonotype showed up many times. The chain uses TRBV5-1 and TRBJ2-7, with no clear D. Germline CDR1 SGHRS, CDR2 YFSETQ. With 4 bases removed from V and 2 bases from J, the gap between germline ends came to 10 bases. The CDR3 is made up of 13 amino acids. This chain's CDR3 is CASSMDGAYEQYF. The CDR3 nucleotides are TGCGCCAGCAGCATGGACGGAGCCTACGAGCAGTACTTC.

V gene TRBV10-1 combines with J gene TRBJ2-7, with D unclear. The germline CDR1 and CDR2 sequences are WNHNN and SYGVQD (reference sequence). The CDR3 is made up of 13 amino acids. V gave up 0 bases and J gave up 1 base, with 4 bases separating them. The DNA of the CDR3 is TGCGCCAGCAGTGAGTCGAGGTCCTACGAGCAGTACTTC. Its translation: CASSESRSYEQYF.

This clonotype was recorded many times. CDR3 nucleotide sequence: TGCGCCAGCAGCTTGTACAGCACAGATACGCAGTATTTT. It is translated as CASSLYSTDTQYF. This chain links TRBV5-1 with TRBJ2-3; D uncertain. V shed 1 base and J shed 0 bases, with 3 bases lying between them. Germline lookup yields CDR1 SGHRS and CDR2 YFSETQ. The CDR3 sequence is 13 residues long.

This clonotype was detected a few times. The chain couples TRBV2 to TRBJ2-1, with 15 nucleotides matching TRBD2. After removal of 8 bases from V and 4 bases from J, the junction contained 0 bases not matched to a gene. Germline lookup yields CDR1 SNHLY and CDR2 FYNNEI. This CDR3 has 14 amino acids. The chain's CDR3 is CASGTSGRYNEQFF. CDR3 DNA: TGTGCCAGCGGGACTAGCGGGAGGTACAATGAGCAGTTCTTC.

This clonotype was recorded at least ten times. The CDR3 DNA sequence: TGCAGCGTTGTGGTTAACAGGGCCGCAGATACGCAGTATTTT. It specifies CSVVVNRAADTQYF. The chain is built from TRBV29-1 and TRBJ2-3; D possibly corresponds to TRBD1 (6 bases). This CDR3 spans 14 amino acids. V lost 4 bases and J lost 4, with 15 bases in between. The V gene's germline CDR1 is SQVTM and CDR2 ANQGSEA.

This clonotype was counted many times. CDR3 region: CASSFTGGNGYTF. Written as DNA, the CDR3 is TGCGCCAGCAGCTTCACAGGGGGTAATGGCTACACCTTC. The chain links TRBV5-1 to TRBJ1-2; 8 bases are a match to TRBD1. From germline, CDR1 is SGHRS and CDR2 YFSETQ. The CDR3 has 13 residues. V lost 2 bases and J lost 6; bases outside the gene matches: 3. The whole variable domain, filled in from reference TRBV5-1 and TRBJ1-2, reads KAGVTQTPRYLIKTRGQQVTLSCSPISGHRSVSWYQQTPGQGLQFLFEYFSETQRNKGNFPGRFSGRQFSNSRSEMNVSTLELGDSALYLCASSFTGGNGYTFGSGTRLTVV.

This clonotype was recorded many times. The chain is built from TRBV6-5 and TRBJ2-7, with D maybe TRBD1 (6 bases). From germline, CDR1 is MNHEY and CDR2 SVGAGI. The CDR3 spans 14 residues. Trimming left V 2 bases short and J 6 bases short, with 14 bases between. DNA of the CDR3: TGTGCCAGCAGTTACGGAACCGGGACATCCGAGCAGTACTTC. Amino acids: CASSYGTGTSEQYF.

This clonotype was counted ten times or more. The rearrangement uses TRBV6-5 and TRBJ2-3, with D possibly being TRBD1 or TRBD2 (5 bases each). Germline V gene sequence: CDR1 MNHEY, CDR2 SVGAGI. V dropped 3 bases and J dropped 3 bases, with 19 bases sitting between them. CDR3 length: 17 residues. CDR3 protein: CASSYTSGAARTDTQYF. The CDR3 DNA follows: TGTGCCAGCAGTTATACGTCCGGGGCGGCCCGTACAGATACGCAGTATTTT.

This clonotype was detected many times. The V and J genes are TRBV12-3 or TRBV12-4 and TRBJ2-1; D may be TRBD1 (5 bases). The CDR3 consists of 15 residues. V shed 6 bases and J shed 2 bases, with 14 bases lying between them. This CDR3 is CASSPSDKAYNEQFF. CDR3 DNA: TGTGCCAGCAGCCCCTCGGACAAAGCCTACAATGAGCAGTTCTTC.

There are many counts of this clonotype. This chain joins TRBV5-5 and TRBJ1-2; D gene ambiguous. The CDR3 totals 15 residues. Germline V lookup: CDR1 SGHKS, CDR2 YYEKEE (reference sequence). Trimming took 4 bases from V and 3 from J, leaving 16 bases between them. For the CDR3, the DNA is TGTGCCAGCAGCCCCCCCGGTGGGGAAGACTATGGCTACACCTTC. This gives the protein CASSPPGGEDYGYTF.

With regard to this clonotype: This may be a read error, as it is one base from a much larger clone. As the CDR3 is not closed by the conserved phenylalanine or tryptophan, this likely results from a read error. The CDR3 bases are TGTGCCAGCAGACCTACGGGACAGGGGCGGAATGAGCAGTTCTTG. Protein product: CASRPTGQGRNEQFL. The chain employs TRBV28 and TRBJ2-1, with TRBD1 matching 10 bases. This CDR3 is built from 15 residues. Germline V gene sequence: CDR1 MDHEN, CDR2 SYDVKM. V was clipped by 6 bases and J by 7 bases; unmatched bases: 9.

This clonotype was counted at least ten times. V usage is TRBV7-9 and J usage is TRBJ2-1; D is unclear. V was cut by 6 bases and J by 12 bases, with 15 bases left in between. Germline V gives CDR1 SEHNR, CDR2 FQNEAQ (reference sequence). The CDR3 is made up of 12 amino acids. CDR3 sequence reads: CASSPVIPGQFF. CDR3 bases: TGTGCCAGCAGTCCAGTGATCCCCGGGCAGTTCTTC.

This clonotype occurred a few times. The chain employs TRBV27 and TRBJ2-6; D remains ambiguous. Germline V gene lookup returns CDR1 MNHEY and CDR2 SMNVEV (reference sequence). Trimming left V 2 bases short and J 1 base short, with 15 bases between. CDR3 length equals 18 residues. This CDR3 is CASSLMRTDRSGANVLTF. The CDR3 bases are TGTGCCAGCAGTTTAATGAGAACGGACCGTTCTGGGGCCAACGTCCTGACTTTC.

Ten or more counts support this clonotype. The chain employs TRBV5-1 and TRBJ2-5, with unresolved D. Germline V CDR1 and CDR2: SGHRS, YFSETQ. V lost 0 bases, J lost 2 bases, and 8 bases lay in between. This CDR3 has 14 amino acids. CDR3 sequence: CASSLGSAQETQYF. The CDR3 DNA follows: TGCGCCAGCAGCTTGGGGTCGGCACAAGAGACCCAGTACTTC.

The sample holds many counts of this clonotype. CDR3 loop: CASSLYDSLFYGYTF. DNA for the CDR3: TGTGCCAGCAGTTTATACGACAGCCTTTTCTATGGCTACACCTTC. The V call is TRBV12-3 or TRBV12-4, the J call TRBJ1-2; possibly TRBD1 for D (5 bases). CDR3 length: 15 amino acids. The V end lost 2 bases, the J end lost 4 bases, and 14 bases lay between the germline ends.

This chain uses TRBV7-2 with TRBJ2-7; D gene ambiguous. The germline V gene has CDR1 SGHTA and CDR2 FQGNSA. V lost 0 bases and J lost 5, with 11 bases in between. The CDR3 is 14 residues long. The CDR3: CASSLAPRYDEQYF. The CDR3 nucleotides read TGTGCCAGCAGCTTAGCGCCCCGGTACGACGAGCAGTACTTC.

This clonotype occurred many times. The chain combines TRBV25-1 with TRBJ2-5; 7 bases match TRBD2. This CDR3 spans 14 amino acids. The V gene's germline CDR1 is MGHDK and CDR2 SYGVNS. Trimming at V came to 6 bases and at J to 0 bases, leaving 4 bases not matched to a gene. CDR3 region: CASSKAGYQETQYF. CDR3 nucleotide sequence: TGTGCCAGCAGCAAAGCGGGGTACCAAGAGACCCAGTACTTC. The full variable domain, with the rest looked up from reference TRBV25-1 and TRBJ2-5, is EADIYQTPRYLVIGTGKKITLECSQTMGHDKMYWYQQDPGMELHLIHYSYGVNSTEKGDLSSESTVSRIRTEHFPLTLESARPSHTSQYLCASSKAGYQETQYFGPGTRLLVL.